One and the same sample provided the 3 T cell receptor beta chains below, sequenced in a study of CD8+ T cells in alopecia areata. Regarding treatment: oral pan-JAK inhibitor, 5-10 mg twice daily. After isolation, RNA underwent reverse transcription to generate cDNA as the sequencing template. Produced via immunoSEQ multiplex PCR; TCRdb's table is partial and in-frame only. Of approximately 100,000 clones listed, 55% to 70% are singletons. The sample here was CD8+ T cells sorted from blood, taken around week 55, from a patient treated with tofacitinib. All receptors come from a human donor with alopecia areata.

The V gene is TRBV13, the J gene TRBJ1-2; D might be TRBD1 (5 bases). The CDR3 consists of 13 residues. Germline CDR1 and CDR2: PRHDT and FYEKMQ (reference sequence). V dropped 4 bases and J dropped 8 bases, with 14 bases sitting between them. CDR3 region: CASSSGTVRGYTF. CDR3 nucleotides: TGTGCCAGCAGCTCGGGGACTGTACGCGGCTACACCTTC.

This clone has a handful of counts. The V and J genes are TRBV29-1 and TRBJ2-1, with TRBD1 matching over 10 bases. With V trimmed by 7 bases and J by 4 bases, 4 bases remained unmatched. The CDR3 loop spans 13 amino acids. Looked up from germline, CDR1 is SQVTM and CDR2 is ANQGSEA. In DNA form, the CDR3 reads TGCAGCGCAAGGGACAGGGGTTACAATGAGCAGTTCTTC. It is translated as CSARDRGYNEQFF.

The V gene is TRBV19, the J gene TRBJ2-2, with D perhaps TRBD1 or TRBD2 (5 bases each). The CDR3 sequence is 12 residues long. CDR1 LNHDA and CDR2 SQIVND come from the germline V gene (reference sequence). The CDR3 nucleotides read TGTGCTACTAGAATGGGGGCCGGGGAGCTGTTTTTT. Translation: CATRMGAGELFF.